A selection of T cell receptor beta chains follows, all from one sample in a study of CD8+ T cells in alopecia areata. The data were produced by immunoSEQ multiplex PCR, yet TCRdb's version contains in-frame clones alone and is incomplete. The table includes under 4,500 clones, less than 75% detected once. The sample consisted of skin, taken at week 24, from a patient treated with tofacitinib. The receptors shown here come from a human donor with alopecia areata. The CDR3 runs from the conserved cysteine through the conserved F or W. The D gene is left open where the match is weak. The size of a clone is reported for some rows only, either as once, few or many, or as a class for expanded clones.

cdr3_nt	cdr3_aa	d_call	v_call	clone_size	j_call
TGTGCCAGCAGCTTACGAGGGGACAGTGAGCAGTTCTTC	CASSLRGDSEQFF	TRBD1	TRBV5-5	NA	TRBJ2-1
TGTGCCAGCAGCGGCCTGGGGGGGGCTGGGCCCCGTGAGCAGTTCTTC	CASSGLGGAGPREQFF	NA	TRBV7-2	few	TRBJ2-1
TGTGCCAGCAAGCTAGCGGGGGGCCCACAAGAGACCCAGTACTTC	CASKLAGGPQETQYF	TRBD2	TRBV2	NA	TRBJ2-5
TGTGCCTGGAGTGTAGTCGCGGACACAGATACGCAGTATTTT	CAWSVVADTDTQYF	NA	TRBV30	NA	TRBJ2-3
TGTGCCTGGAGTGTATATAAAGGACACCACAATCAGCCCCAGCATTTT	CAWSVYKGHHNQPQHF	NA	TRBV30	NA	TRBJ1-5
TGCGCCAGCAGCCTTAGGGCGGGGAGCTCCTACAATGAGCAGTTCTTC	CASSLRAGSSYNEQFF	NA	TRBV4-1	NA	TRBJ2-1
TGTGCCAGCAGTAGGGCTACTGGAAACACCATATATTTT	CASSRATGNTIYF	NA	TRBV7-2	NA	TRBJ1-3
TGTGCCAGCAGTTACAATGAGGGGGTTAGCAATCAGCCCCAGCATTTT	CASSYNEGVSNQPQHF	NA	TRBV6-6	few	TRBJ1-5
TGCGCCAGCAGCTTGGTTCGGGGACGGGCAACTTATGGCTACACCTTC	CASSLVRGRATYGYTF	NA	TRBV5-1	NA	TRBJ1-2
TGTGCCAGCAGCTTAGGGGTTGGCAGTGGGTCCGTCGAGCAGTACTTC	CASSLGVGSGSVEQYF	NA	TRBV7-9	NA	TRBJ2-7
TGTGCCAGCGTCCCCAGCGGGGGGGCCTCCTACAATGAGCAGTTCTTC	CASVPSGGASYNEQFF	TRBD2	TRBV7-9	NA	TRBJ2-1
TGTGCCAGCAGTGAAATGTTGAGCGGCGGGGGTGGTGAGCAGTTCTTC	CASSEMLSGGGGEQFF	TRBD2	TRBV2	NA	TRBJ2-1
TGTGCCAGTAGAACCACACCAAAGAACACTGAAGCTTTCTTT	CASRTTPKNTEAFF	NA	TRBV19	NA	TRBJ1-1
TGTGCCAGCAGTGAAGGTCCCCCGGGCGAGCAGTACTTC	CASSEGPPGEQYF	NA	TRBV2	NA	TRBJ2-7
TGTGCCAGCAGAGTTTTAGTAGGGCACACTGAAGCTTTCTTT	CASRVLVGHTEAFF	NA	TRBV6-5	NA	TRBJ1-1
TGTGCCAGCAGCCGTGGGGGGGATAGCACAGATACGCAGTATTTT	CASSRGGDSTDTQYF	TRBD2	TRBV7-9	NA	TRBJ2-3
TGTGCCAGCAGCCAAGAGCGGAGCGGGGGGGGATCCACAGATACGCAGTATTTT	CASSQERSGGGSTDTQYF	TRBD2	TRBV4-2	NA	TRBJ2-3
TGTGCCAGCAGCGTAGTGTCTCTGGTGGCAGGGCAGGGTGGGGATCAGCCCCAGCATTTT	CASSVVSLVAGQGGDQPQHF	NA	TRBV9	NA	TRBJ1-5
TGTGCCAGCAGCTTAGGATCCGGCAGAACCTACGAGCAGTACTTC	CASSLGSGRTYEQYF	NA	TRBV7-6	few	TRBJ2-7
TGTGCCAGCAGTCCTACCGGGACAGGTCAGAACGAGCAGTACTTC	CASSPTGTGQNEQYF	TRBD1	TRBV7-2	NA	TRBJ2-7
TGTGCCAGCAGTCCTATGTCTGGGCGTCCTAATGAAAAACTGTTTTTT	CASSPMSGRPNEKLFF	NA	TRBV7-9	few	TRBJ1-4
TGTGCCAGCAGCTCATACGTGGCACCACGCAATGAGCAGTTCTTC	CASSSYVAPRNEQFF	NA	TRBV7-2	once	TRBJ2-1
TGTGCCAGCAGCTTCGGGGAGACCCAGTACTTC	CASSFGETQYF	NA	TRBV7-2	NA	TRBJ2-5
TGTGCCAGCAGCGCACAGAGGGGGCTCGGAGGCTACACCTTC	CASSAQRGLGGYTF	TRBD1	TRBV5-5	NA	TRBJ1-2
TGTGCCAGCCGTGGGACGACCGCTAGCACAGATACGCAGTATTTT	CASRGTTASTDTQYF	NA	TRBV28	NA	TRBJ2-3
TGTGCCAGCAGAGCGGGGATTGAGCAGTTCTTC	CASRAGIEQFF	TRBD2	TRBV25-1	large	TRBJ2-1
TGTGCCAGCAGCCTCCGGGACGGAACTCGGGGTGACGAGCAGTACTTC	CASSLRDGTRGDEQYF	NA	TRBV13	NA	TRBJ2-7
TGCGCCAGCAGCTTGCAGGGTGGCGGTGGGGATACGCAGTATTTT	CASSLQGGGGDTQYF	NA	TRBV5-1	NA	TRBJ2-3
TGTGCCATCAGTGAAAAGCCGGCTAGCTTGACCTACAATGAGCAGTTCTTC	CAISEKPASLTYNEQFF	NA	TRBV10-3	NA	TRBJ2-1
TGTGCCAGCAGCTTAGGAGGACAAGACGGCTACACCTTC	CASSLGGQDGYTF	NA	TRBV7-9	NA	TRBJ1-2
TGTGCCAGCACCACCCATAACAAGCGGGGGGAGGAGGAGACCCAGTACTTC	CASTTHNKRGEEETQYF	TRBD2	TRBV7-9	NA	TRBJ2-5
TGTGCCAGCAGTGGATTAGGGCAGTACTTC	CASSGLGQYF	NA	TRBV7-9	NA	TRBJ2-7
TGTGCCAGCAGCCAAGCTAGAAGGACAGGGGCTAGCACAGATACGCAGTATTTT	CASSQARRTGASTDTQYF	TRBD1	TRBV14	once	TRBJ2-3
TGTGCCTGGAGTTCCCAAGACAGGGTCACTGAAGCTTTCTTT	CAWSSQDRVTEAFF	TRBD1	TRBV30	few	TRBJ1-1
TGCAGCGTTGAAGATCCTGAGGTGTCCATCTACGAGCAGTACTTC	CSVEDPEVSIYEQYF	NA	TRBV29-1	NA	TRBJ2-7